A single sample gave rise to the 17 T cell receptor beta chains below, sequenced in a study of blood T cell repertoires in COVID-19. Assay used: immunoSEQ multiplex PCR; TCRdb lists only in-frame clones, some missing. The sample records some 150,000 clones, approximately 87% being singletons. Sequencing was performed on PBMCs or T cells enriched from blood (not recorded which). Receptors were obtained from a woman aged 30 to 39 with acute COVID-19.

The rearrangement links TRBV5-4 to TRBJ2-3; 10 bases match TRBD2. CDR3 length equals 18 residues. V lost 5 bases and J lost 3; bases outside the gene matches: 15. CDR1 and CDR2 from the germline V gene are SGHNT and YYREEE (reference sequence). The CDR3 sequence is CASRPKDPSGRPTDTQYF. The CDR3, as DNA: TGTGCCAGCAGACCTAAAGATCCTAGCGGGAGACCGACAGATACGCAGTATTTT.

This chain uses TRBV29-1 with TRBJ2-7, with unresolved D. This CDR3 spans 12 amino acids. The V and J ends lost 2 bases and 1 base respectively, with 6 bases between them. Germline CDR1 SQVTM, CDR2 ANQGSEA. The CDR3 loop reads CSVETTSYEQYF. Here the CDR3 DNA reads TGCAGCGTTGAAACCACATCCTACGAGCAGTACTTC.

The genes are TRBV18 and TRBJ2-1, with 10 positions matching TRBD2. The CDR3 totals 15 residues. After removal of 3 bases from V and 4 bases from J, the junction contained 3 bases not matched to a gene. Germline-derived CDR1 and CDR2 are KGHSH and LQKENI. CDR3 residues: CASSPVSGGYNEQFF. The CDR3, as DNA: TGTGCCAGCTCACCGGTTAGCGGGGGGTACAATGAGCAGTTCTTC.

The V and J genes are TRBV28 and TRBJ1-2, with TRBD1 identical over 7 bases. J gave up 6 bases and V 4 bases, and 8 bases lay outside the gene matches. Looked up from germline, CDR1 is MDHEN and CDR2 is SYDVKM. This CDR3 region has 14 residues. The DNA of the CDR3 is TGTGCCAGCAGTTCCGGGGACAGCGTTCATGGCTACACCTTC. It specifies CASSSGDSVHGYTF.

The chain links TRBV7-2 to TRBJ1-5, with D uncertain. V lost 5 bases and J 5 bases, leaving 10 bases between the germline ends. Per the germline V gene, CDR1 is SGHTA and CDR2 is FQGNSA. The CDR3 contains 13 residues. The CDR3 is CASSLQVHQPQHF. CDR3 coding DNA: TGTGCCAGCAGCCTTCAGGTCCATCAGCCCCAGCATTTT.

This chain's CDR3 is CASSLSPGTRQDTQYF. The CDR3 bases are TGTGCCAGCAGTTTATCACCAGGGACTAGACAAGATACGCAGTATTTT. V and J are TRBV27 and TRBJ2-3, with 8 bases that match TRBD2. The CDR3 consists of 16 residues. The ends lost 0 bases at V and 5 bases at J; junction bases unmatched: 7. CDR1 is MNHEY, CDR2 SMNVEV, per germline (reference sequence).

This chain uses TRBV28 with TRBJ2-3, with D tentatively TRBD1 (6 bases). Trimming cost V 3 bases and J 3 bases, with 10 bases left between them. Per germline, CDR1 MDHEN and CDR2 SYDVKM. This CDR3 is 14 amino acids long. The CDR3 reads CASSLGRGTDTQYF. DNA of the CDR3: TGTGCCAGCAGTTTGGGCAGGGGAACAGATACGCAGTATTTT. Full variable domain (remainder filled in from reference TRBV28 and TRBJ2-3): DVKVTQSSRYLVKRTGEKVFLECVQDMDHENMFWYRQDPGLGLRLIYFSYDVKMKEKGDIPEGYSVSREKKERFSLILESASTNQTSMYLCASSLGRGTDTQYFGPGTRLTVL.

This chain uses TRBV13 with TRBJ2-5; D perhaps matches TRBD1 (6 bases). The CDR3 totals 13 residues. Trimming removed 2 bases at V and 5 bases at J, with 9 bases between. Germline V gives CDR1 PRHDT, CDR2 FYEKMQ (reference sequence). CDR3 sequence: CASSLQGTETQYF. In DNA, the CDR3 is TGTGCCAGCAGCTTACAGGGGACGGAGACCCAGTACTTC.

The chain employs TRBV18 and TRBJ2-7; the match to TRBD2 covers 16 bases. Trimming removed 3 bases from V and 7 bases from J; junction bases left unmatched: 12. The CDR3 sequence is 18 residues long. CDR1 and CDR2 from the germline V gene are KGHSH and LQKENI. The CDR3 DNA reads TGTGCCAGCTCACCCTTTTCGGGACTAGCGGGAGGGCCGCAAGAGCAGTACTTC. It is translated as CASSPFSGLAGGPQEQYF.

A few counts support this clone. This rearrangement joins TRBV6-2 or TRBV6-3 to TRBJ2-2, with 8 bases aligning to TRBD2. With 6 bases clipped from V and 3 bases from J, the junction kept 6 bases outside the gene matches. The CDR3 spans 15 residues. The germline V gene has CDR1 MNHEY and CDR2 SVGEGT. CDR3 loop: CASSSSGRDTGELFF. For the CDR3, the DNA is TGTGCCAGCAGCTCAAGCGGGAGAGACACCGGGGAGCTGTTTTTT.

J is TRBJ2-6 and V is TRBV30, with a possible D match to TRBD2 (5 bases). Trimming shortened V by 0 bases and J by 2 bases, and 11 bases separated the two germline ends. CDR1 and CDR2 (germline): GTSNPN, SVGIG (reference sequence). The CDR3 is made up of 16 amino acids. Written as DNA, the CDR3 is TGTGCCTGGAGTGTCTCTCCGGGGACTGGGGCCAACGTCCTGACTTTC. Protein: CAWSVSPGTGANVLTF.

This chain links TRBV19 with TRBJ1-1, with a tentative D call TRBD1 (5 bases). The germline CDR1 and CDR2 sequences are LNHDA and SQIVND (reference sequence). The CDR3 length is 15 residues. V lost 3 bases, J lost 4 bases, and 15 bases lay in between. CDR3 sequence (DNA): TGTGCCAGTAGTATTGGAGGGGCAGTGGGCACTGAAGCTTTCTTT. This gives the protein CASSIGGAVGTEAFF.

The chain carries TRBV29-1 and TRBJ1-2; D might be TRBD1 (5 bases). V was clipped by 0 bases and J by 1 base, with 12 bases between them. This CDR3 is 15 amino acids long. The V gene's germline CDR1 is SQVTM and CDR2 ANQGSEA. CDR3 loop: CSVEEGGLHNYGYTF. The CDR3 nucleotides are TGCAGCGTTGAAGAGGGGGGGTTACATAACTATGGCTACACCTTC.

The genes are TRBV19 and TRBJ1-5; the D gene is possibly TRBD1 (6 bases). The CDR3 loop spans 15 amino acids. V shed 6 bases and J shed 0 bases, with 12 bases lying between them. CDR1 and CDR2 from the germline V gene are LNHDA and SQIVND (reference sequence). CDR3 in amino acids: CASSTGTNSNQPQHF. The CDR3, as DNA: TGTGCCAGTAGCACCGGGACAAATAGCAATCAGCCCCAGCATTTT.

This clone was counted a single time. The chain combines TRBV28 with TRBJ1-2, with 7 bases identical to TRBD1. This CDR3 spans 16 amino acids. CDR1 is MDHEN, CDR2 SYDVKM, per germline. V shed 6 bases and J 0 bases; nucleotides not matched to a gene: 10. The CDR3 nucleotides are TGTGCCAGCAGGGTCGAGGCAGGGGGAACTAACTATGGCTACACCTTC. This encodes CASRVEAGGTNYGYTF.

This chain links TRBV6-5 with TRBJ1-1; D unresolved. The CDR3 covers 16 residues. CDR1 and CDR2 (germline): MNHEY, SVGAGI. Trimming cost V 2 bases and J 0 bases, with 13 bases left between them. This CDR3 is CASSYEATRMNTEAFF. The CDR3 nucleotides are TGTGCCAGCAGTTACGAAGCGACCCGCATGAACACTGAAGCTTTCTTT.

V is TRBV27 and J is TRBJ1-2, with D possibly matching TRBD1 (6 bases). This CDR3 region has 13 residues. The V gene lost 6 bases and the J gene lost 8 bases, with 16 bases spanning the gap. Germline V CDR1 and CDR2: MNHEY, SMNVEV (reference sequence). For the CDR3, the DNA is TGTGCCAGCAGCTTTGATAGGGGGGGAGGCTACACCTTC. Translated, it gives CASSFDRGGGYTF.